This TCR beta chain originates from a study of T cells in tumors after PD-1 blockade. Study overall: No patient had prior checkpoint blockade, systemic immunosuppression, or radiotherapy within 4 weeks. A subset received ongoing vismodegib 150 mg daily alongside anti-PD-1 therapy. Each patient got pembrolizumab 200 mg every 3 weeks or cemiplimab 350 mg every 2 weeks.

Repertoires were generated with immunoSEQ multiplex PCR, while TCRdb's copy carries only in-frame clones and drops some. The table lists about 5,800 clones, 80% to 85% of them singletons. Findings and limits, study-wide: Peripheral recruitment is suggested, as some novel exhausted tumor clones were in pre-treatment blood.

Per the germline V gene, CDR1 is MGHRA and CDR2 is YSYEKL. Trimming took 1 base from V and 6 from J, leaving 10 bases between them. The CDR3 spans 14 residues. In regard to this clone: The antigen remains undetermined.

This clonotype was obtained from a human donor with advanced basal cell or squamous cell carcinoma (not recorded which). The chain combines TRBV4-1 with TRBJ2-1, with D perhaps TRBD2 (6 bases). The source material was PBMCs, sampled after anti-PD-1 therapy. The CDR3 spells CASSQGGVANEQFF. The CDR3 DNA reads as TGCGCCAGCAGCCAAGGGGGGGTGGCCAATGAGCAGTTCTTC.